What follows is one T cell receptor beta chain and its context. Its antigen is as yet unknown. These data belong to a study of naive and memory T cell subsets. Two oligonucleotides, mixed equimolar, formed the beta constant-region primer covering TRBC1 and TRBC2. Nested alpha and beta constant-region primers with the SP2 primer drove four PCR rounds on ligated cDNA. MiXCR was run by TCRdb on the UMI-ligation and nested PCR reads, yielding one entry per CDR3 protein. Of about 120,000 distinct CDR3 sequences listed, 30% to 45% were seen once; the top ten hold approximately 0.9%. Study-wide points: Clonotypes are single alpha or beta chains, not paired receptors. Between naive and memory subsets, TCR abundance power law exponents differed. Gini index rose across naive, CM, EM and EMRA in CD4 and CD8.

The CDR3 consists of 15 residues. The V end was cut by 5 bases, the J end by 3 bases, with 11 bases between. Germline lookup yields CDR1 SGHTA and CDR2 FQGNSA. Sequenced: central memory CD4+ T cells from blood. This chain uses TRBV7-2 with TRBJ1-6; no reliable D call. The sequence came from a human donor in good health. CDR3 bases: TGTGCCAGCAGCCACGGAGGGAACTATAATTCACCCCTCCACTTT. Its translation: CASSHGGNYNSPLHF.